This record covers a single T cell receptor (beta chain). Germline CDR1 reads SEHNR; CDR2 reads FQNEAQ (reference sequence). The CDR3 extends over 14 amino acids. The V and J ends lost 6 bases and 2 bases respectively, with 13 bases between them. Sequencing used immunoSEQ multiplex PCR; TCRdb keeps in-frame clones, though not all of them. The data show approximately 200,000 clones, 75% to 90% seen once. The data were obtained in a study of blood T cell repertoires in COVID-19. Recovered status in Cohort 3 required two negative PCRs, clearance, or symptom resolution. This clonotype was sampled from a man aged 25 to 40 who had recovered from COVID-19. This chain joins TRBV7-9 and TRBJ2-5, with D tentatively TRBD1 (6 bases). The material sequenced was PBMCs or T cells enriched from blood (not recorded which). Written as DNA, the CDR3 is TGTGCCAGCAGACGTAGACAGGTACAAGAGACCCAGTACTTC. This translates into CASRRRQVQETQYF. Full variable domain (rest looked up from reference TRBV7-9 and TRBJ2-5): DTGVSQNPRHKITKRGQNVTFRCDPISEHNRLYWYRQTLGQGPEFLTYFQNEAQLEKSRLLSDRFSAERPKGSFSTLEIQRTEQGDSAMYLCASRRRQVQETQYFGPGTRLLVL.